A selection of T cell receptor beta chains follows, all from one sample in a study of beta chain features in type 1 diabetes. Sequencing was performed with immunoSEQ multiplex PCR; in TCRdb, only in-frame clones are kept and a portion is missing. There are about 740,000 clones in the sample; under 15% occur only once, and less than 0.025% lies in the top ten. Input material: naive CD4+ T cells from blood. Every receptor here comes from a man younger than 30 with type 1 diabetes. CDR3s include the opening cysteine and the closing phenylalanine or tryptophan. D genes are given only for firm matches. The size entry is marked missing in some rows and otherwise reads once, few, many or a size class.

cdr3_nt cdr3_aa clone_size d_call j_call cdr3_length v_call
TGTGCCAGCAGCCCCAAGGGACAGCCTCAAGAGACCCAGTACTTC CASSPKGQPQETQYF . TRBD1 TRBJ2-5 15 TRBV11-3
TGTGCCAGCAGTGGCGAGGGTGAAGCTTTCTTT CASSGEGEAFF few . TRBJ1-1 11 TRBV6-6
TGCAGCGTGGGACAGGACCCTTTCTACGAGCAGTACTTC CSVGQDPFYEQYF few TRBD1 TRBJ2-7 13 TRBV29-1
TGTGCAAGTCGCTTAGTTTATGGGCCTGGGCAGTTCTTC CASRLVYGPGQFF . . TRBJ2-1 13 TRBV12-2
TGTGCCAGCAGTCATGCACCGAATCAGCCCCAGCATTTT CASSHAPNQPQHF . . TRBJ1-5 13 TRBV6-6
TGTGCCTGGAGCCGGACAGGGGGCGGCTACGAGCAGTACTTC CAWSRTGGGYEQYF . TRBD1 TRBJ2-7 14 TRBV30
TGTGCCAGCAGTCGAGGGGCTGCTGGGGCCAACGTCCTGACTTTC CASSRGAAGANVLTF . . TRBJ2-6 15 TRBV27
TGTGCCTGGAGTGCCAACCTACTAGTGATGGGAGGGACCCAGTACTTC CAWSANLLVMGGTQYF . . TRBJ2-5 16 TRBV30
TGTGCCAGCAGCCAGAACAGGGGGGAAACTGAAGCTTTCTTT CASSQNRGETEAFF few TRBD1 TRBJ1-1 14 TRBV14
TGCGCCAGCAGCCAACCGGGACAGCGCCCCTATGGCTACACCTTC CASSQPGQRPYGYTF . TRBD1 TRBJ1-2 15 TRBV4-1
TGCGCCAGCAGCCTAGGGGACAGGCTTATAGCCAAAAACATTCAGTACTTC CASSLGDRLIAKNIQYF . TRBD1 TRBJ2-4 17 TRBV5-1
TGTGCCAGCAGTGACCGGCGGGGCAATCAGCCCCAGCATTTT CASSDRRGNQPQHF few . TRBJ1-5 14 TRBV25-1
TGTGCCAGCAGCTCCCTCCACAACACTGAAGCTTTCTTT CASSSLHNTEAFF few . TRBJ1-1 13 TRBV28
TGTGCCAGCAGTTTAGTAGGGTCCGCCTACGAGCAGTACTTC CASSLVGSAYEQYF . . TRBJ2-7 14 TRBV27
TGTGCCAGCAGCTTAACTAGCGGGGCCGCCTACAATGAGCAGTTCTTC CASSLTSGAAYNEQFF . TRBD2 TRBJ2-1 16 TRBV7-2
TGTGCCAGCAGCTTTGGGCAGGGCCCCGAAAAACTGTTTTTT CASSFGQGPEKLFF . . TRBJ1-4 14 TRBV7-2
TGCAGCGTTGAAGACGAGGCCCTCAAGCCTAACATTCAGTACTTC CSVEDEALKPNIQYF . . TRBJ2-4 15 TRBV29-1
TGTGCCACCAGCAGAGGAGACGGTACTGGAAACACCATATATTTT CATSRGDGTGNTIYF few . TRBJ1-3 15 TRBV15
TGTGCCTGGAGTGCCCACAGAGGGGCAGATACGCAGTATTTT CAWSAHRGADTQYF few . TRBJ2-3 14 TRBV30
TGTGCCATCAGATCGGACTCTGGAAACACCATATATTTT CAIRSDSGNTIYF few . TRBJ1-3 13 TRBV10-3
TGTGCCAGCAGCTTAGCGAGAACCCCCAACTATGGCTACACCTTC CASSLARTPNYGYTF . . TRBJ1-2 15 TRBV7-2
TGTGCCAGCAGTATGCAGGGGGCTGACTATGGCTACACCTTC CASSMQGADYGYTF few TRBD1 TRBJ1-2 14 TRBV27
TGCGCCAGCAGCTTGGTTCGGGGCGGAACTGAAGCTTTCTTT CASSLVRGGTEAFF . . TRBJ1-1 14 TRBV5-1
TGTGCCAGCAGCTGGACAGCCTCAACTAATGAAAAACTGTTTTTT CASSWTASTNEKLFF few . TRBJ1-4 15 TRBV7-9
TGTGCCAGCAGCGTAGGAGGTTCGGGGAGCACAGATACGCAGTATTTT CASSVGGSGSTDTQYF few . TRBJ2-3 16 TRBV9
TGTGCCAGCAGTTACTCGGGGCACAAGTACCAAGAGACCCAGTACTTC CASSYSGHKYQETQYF few . TRBJ2-5 16 TRBV6-5
TGTGCCTGGAATCGGCAGGGGATCCGGTATGGCTACACCTTC CAWNRQGIRYGYTF few . TRBJ1-2 14 TRBV30
TGTGCCAGCAGCCCATCGGACAGGGAAGCTTTCTTT CASSPSDREAFF few TRBD1 TRBJ1-1 12 TRBV7-6